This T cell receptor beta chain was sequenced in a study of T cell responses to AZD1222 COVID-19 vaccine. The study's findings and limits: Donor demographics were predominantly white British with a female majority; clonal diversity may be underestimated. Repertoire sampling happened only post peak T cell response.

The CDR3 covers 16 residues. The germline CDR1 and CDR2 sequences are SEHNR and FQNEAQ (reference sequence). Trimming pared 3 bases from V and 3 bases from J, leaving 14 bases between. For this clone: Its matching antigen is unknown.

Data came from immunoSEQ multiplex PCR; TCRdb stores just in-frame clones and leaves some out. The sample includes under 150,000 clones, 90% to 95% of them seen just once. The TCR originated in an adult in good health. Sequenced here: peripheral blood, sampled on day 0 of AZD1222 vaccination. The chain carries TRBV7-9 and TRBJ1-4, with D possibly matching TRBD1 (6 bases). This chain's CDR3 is CASSFPGGAPNEKLFF. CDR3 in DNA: TGTGCCAGCAGCTTTCCCGGGGGCGCACCTAATGAAAAACTGTTTTTT.